Shown below are 6 T cell receptor beta chains from a single sample sequenced in a study of blood T cell repertoires in COVID-19. Clones were read by immunoSEQ multiplex PCR, and TCRdb kept only the in-frame ones, dropping some. The sample records 150,000 or so clones, 87% being singletons. The sequenced sample consisted of PBMCs or T cells enriched from blood (not recorded which). The receptors stem from a middle-aged woman who had been exposed to COVID-19.

The chain uses TRBV10-1 and TRBJ2-2, with 8 bases fitting TRBD2. Losses at the gene ends were 7 bases for V and 7 bases for J; bases not matched to a gene: 5. The CDR3 has 13 amino acids. Germline loops: CDR1 WNHNN, CDR2 SYGVQD (reference sequence). The CDR3 is CASKAGADGELFF. The CDR3 coding sequence is TGCGCCAGCAAAGCGGGAGCCGACGGGGAGCTGTTTTTT.

V and J are TRBV6-5 and TRBJ1-4; D not certain. This CDR3 spans 13 amino acids. Germline assignment: CDR1 MNHEY and CDR2 SVGAGI. Trimming removed 8 bases at V and 5 bases at J, with 12 bases between. The CDR3 sequence: CASSSAHNEKLFF. The CDR3 DNA follows: TGTGCCAGCTCAAGCGCCCACAATGAAAAACTGTTTTTT.

The genes are TRBV19 and TRBJ2-5, with D uncertain. Germline assignment: CDR1 LNHDA and CDR2 SQIVND (reference sequence). Trimming pared 4 bases from V and 5 bases from J, leaving 17 bases between. The CDR3 is 15 amino acids. CDR3 in amino acids: CASSNARILEETQYF. Written as DNA, the CDR3 is TGTGCCAGTAGTAATGCGCGGATTCTTGAGGAGACCCAGTACTTC.

The chain joins TRBV7-3 to TRBJ1-1; D gene ambiguous. Germline values: CDR1 SGHTA, CDR2 FQGTGA. The CDR3 totals 17 residues. V gave up 2 bases and J gave up 0 bases, with 16 bases separating them. The CDR3 spells CASSLFSGGGMNTEAFF. The CDR3 DNA reads as TGTGCCAGCAGCTTATTTTCCGGCGGAGGTATGAACACTGAAGCTTTCTTT.

J is TRBJ2-5 and V is TRBV12-3 or TRBV12-4; 8 bases line up with TRBD1. There are 13 residues in the CDR3. J lost 5 bases, V lost 6 bases, and 5 bases had no gene match. Written as DNA, the CDR3 is TGTGCCAGCAGCCCCAGGGGGCGTGAGACCCAGTACTTC. This translates into CASSPRGRETQYF.

The J gene is TRBJ1-4, the V gene TRBV3-1 (or the pseudogene TRBV3-2); TRBD1 matches at 8 bases. The CDR3 is 14 residues long. Trimming removed 4 bases from V and 8 bases from J; junction bases left unmatched: 6. In germline, CDR1 is LGHDT, CDR2 YNNKEL (reference sequence). The CDR3 is CASSPDRATEKLFF. The DNA of the CDR3 is TGTGCCAGCAGCCCGGACAGGGCGACCGAAAAACTGTTTTTT.